One and the same sample provided the 21 T cell receptor beta chains below, sequenced in a study of T cell repertoires in cytomegalovirus infection. From the reads, TCRdb called clonotypes with MiXCR, one entry per CDR3 protein. The sample consists of 450,000 to 550,000 distinct CDR3 sequences, approximately 15% of them appearing once. Sequenced input: CD8+ T cells from PBMCs. Receptor source: a human donor in good health (CMV status not recorded). Some clones in this sample may be carry-over from other donors' samples.

A remark on this clonotype: At one end, the junction sequence differs from germline, possibly due to a read error. The chain joins TRBV5-1 to TRBJ2-1; possibly TRBD1 or TRBD2 for D (5 bases each). The CDR3 is made up of 11 amino acids. Looked up from germline, CDR1 is SGHRS and CDR2 is YFSETQ. The chain's CDR3 is CASGGYNVQFF. The CDR3 DNA reads TGCGCCAGTGGGGGTTACAATGTGCAGTTCTTC.

The chain is built from TRBV19 and TRBJ1-5, with a weak D call TRBD1 (5 bases). This CDR3 spans 15 amino acids. Trimming shortened V by 3 bases and J by 3 bases, and 12 bases separated the two germline ends. Germline assignment: CDR1 LNHDA and CDR2 SQIVND (reference sequence). The CDR3 loop is CASSIGEDNNQPQHF. In DNA, the CDR3 is TGTGCCAGTAGTATCGGGGAGGACAACAATCAGCCCCAGCATTTT.

This clonotype showed up many times. The chain recombines TRBV7-2 with TRBJ2-1; 8 nucleotides line up with TRBD2. CDR3 length equals 15 residues. Per the germline V gene, CDR1 is SGHTA and CDR2 is FQGNSA. After removal of 2 bases from V and 7 bases from J, the junction contained 7 bases not matched to a gene. CDR3 protein: CASSLRAGVNNEQFF. The CDR3 nucleotides are TGTGCCAGCAGCTTAAGAGCGGGAGTGAATAATGAGCAGTTCTTC.

Ten or more counts support this clonotype. The rearrangement links TRBV4-1 to TRBJ1-2; D not certain. The V and J ends lost 0 bases and 6 bases respectively, with 14 bases between them. From germline, CDR1 is MGHRA and CDR2 YSYEKL. The CDR3 extends over 15 amino acids. DNA for the CDR3: TGCGCCAGCAGCCAAGAACCGGGATTGCGGGATGGCTACACCTTC. The encoded protein is CASSQEPGLRDGYTF.

This clonotype was observed a single time. The chain combines TRBV29-1 with TRBJ2-3; D gene uncertain. The germline V and J ends were trimmed by 6 bases and 0 bases, with 7 bases remaining between them. Germline V gives CDR1 SQVTM, CDR2 ANQGSEA. CDR3 size: 12 residues. The CDR3 is CSVRYSTDTQYF. CDR3 DNA: TGCAGCGTCCGCTACAGCACAGATACGCAGTATTTT.

This clonotype was recorded at least ten times. This chain links TRBV7-9 with TRBJ1-1; 7 bases map to TRBD1. CDR1 SEHNR and CDR2 FQNEAQ come from the germline V gene (reference sequence). The CDR3 has 15 amino acids. V lost 5 bases and J lost 1; bases outside the gene matches: 7. The CDR3 nucleotides read TGTGCCAGCAGCCTACAGGGACAGCCGAACACTGAAGCTTTCTTT. Its protein is CASSLQGQPNTEAFF. Full variable domain (missing parts from reference TRBV7-9 and TRBJ1-1): DTGVSQNPRHKITKRGQNVTFRCDPISEHNRLYWYRQTLGQGPEFLTYFQNEAQLEKSRLLSDRFSAERPKGSFSTLEIQRTEQGDSAMYLCASSLQGQPNTEAFFGQGTRLTVV.

The chain joins TRBV11-2 to TRBJ2-7; TRBD2 is a possible D gene (5 bases). The germline gives CDR1 SGHAT, CDR2 FQNNGV. The V end lost 5 bases, the J end lost 1 base, and 12 bases lay between the germline ends. This CDR3 has 14 residues. This chain's CDR3 is CASSIDEGSYEQYF. Here the CDR3 DNA reads TGTGCCAGCAGCATCGACGAGGGTTCCTACGAGCAGTACTTC. The full variable domain, completed using reference TRBV11-2 and TRBJ2-7, is EAGVAQSPRYKIIEKRQSVAFWCNPISGHATLYWYQQILGQGPKLLIQFQNNGVVDDSQLPKDRFSAERLKGVDSTLKIQPAKLEDSAVYLCASSIDEGSYEQYFGPGTRLTVT.

The rearrangement joins TRBV20-1 to TRBJ1-5, with 8 bases aligning to TRBD1. This CDR3 has 16 amino acids. Per germline, CDR1 DFQATT and CDR2 SNEGSKA (reference sequence). Unmatched junction bases numbered 14, after V lost 4 bases and J lost 6 bases. The CDR3 loop reads CSAKSPRTGKSQPQHF. DNA for the CDR3: TGCAGTGCTAAGTCCCCTCGGACAGGGAAAAGTCAGCCCCAGCATTTT.

This clonotype has only a few counts. The chain links TRBV6-6 to TRBJ1-5, with D possibly TRBD1 on 5 matching bases. Trimming shortened V by 2 bases and J by 0 bases, and 8 bases separated the two germline ends. Germline values: CDR1 MNHNY, CDR2 SVGAGI (reference sequence). The CDR3 spans 15 residues. As DNA, the CDR3 is TGTGCCAGCAGTTACCCAGGGTCTAGCAATCAGCCCCAGCATTTT. It encodes CASSYPGSSNQPQHF.

The V gene is TRBV6-1, the J gene TRBJ1-5; D not certain. CDR1 and CDR2 from the germline V gene are MNHNS and SASEGT. V was shortened by 10 bases and J by 5 bases, with 15 bases between the two germline ends. The CDR3 length is 13 residues. The CDR3 DNA reads TGTGCCACTTCGACGGTAACTCATCAGCCCCAGCATTTT. It encodes CATSTVTHQPQHF.

This chain joins TRBV27 and TRBJ1-2; D might be TRBD1 (6 bases). The CDR3 has 16 residues. From germline, CDR1 is MNHEY and CDR2 SMNVEV (reference sequence). Trimming stripped 5 bases from V and 1 base from J, with 17 bases between. The CDR3 is CASSPSTGQLNYGYTF. CDR3 DNA: TGTGCCAGCAGTCCAAGCACCGGACAGCTTAACTATGGCTACACCTTC.

This clonotype showed up just a few times. The chain carries TRBV28 and TRBJ2-7; perhaps TRBD1 as D (5 bases). V was trimmed by 2 bases and J by 0 bases, leaving 11 bases between them. CDR1 and CDR2 (germline): MDHEN, SYDVKM. The CDR3 is 15 amino acids. CDR3 amino acids: CASSLRGSSSYEQYF. DNA for the CDR3: TGTGCCAGCAGTTTAAGGGGCAGCAGCTCCTACGAGCAGTACTTC. The whole variable domain, remainder taken from reference TRBV28 and TRBJ2-7, is DVKVTQSSRYLVKRTGEKVFLECVQDMDHENMFWYRQDPGLGLRLIYFSYDVKMKEKGDIPEGYSVSREKKERFSLILESASTNQTSMYLCASSLRGSSSYEQYFGPGTRLTVT.

This clonotype occurred many times. This chain uses TRBV15 with TRBJ2-3; D may be TRBD1 or TRBD2 (6 bases each). The V end was cut by 6 bases, the J end by 9 bases, with 22 bases between. From germline, CDR1 is LNHNV and CDR2 YYDKDF (reference sequence). The CDR3 totals 15 residues. CDR3 in amino acids: CATRGGQGSARTQYF. CDR3 bases: TGTGCCACCAGGGGGGGCCAGGGTTCGGCGAGAACGCAGTATTTT.

Many counts were recorded for this clonotype. The CDR3 bases are TGTGCCAGTAGTATGTCTTTATACAATGAGCAGTTCTTC. Translating it yields CASSMSLYNEQFF. V usage is TRBV19 and J usage is TRBJ2-1, with unresolved D. Trimming shortened V by 3 bases and J by 4 bases, and 7 bases separated the two germline ends. The germline gives CDR1 LNHDA, CDR2 SQIVND (reference sequence). The CDR3 is 13 residues long. Variable domain in full (rest from reference TRBV19 and TRBJ2-1): DGGITQSPKYLFRKEGQNVTLSCEQNLNHDAMYWYRQDPGQGLRLIYYSQIVNDFQKGDIAEGYSVSREKKESFPLTVTSAQKNPTAFYLCASSMSLYNEQFFGPGTRLTVL.

This clonotype was counted ten times or more. The chain is built from TRBV7-9 and TRBJ1-1; tentative D call: TRBD1 (6 bases). The V end lost 5 bases, the J end lost 1 base, and 20 bases lay between the germline ends. The germline gives CDR1 SEHNR, CDR2 FQNEAQ (reference sequence). The CDR3 runs to 17 residues. The CDR3 bases are TGTGCCAGCAGCCCGAAGGGGGATCAGGAGTCGAACACTGAAGCTTTCTTT. As protein: CASSPKGDQESNTEAFF.

The table lists this clonotype with a few counts. The chain's CDR3 is CASTGRLQETQYF. CDR3 nucleotides: TGTGCCAGCACGGGACGGCTGCAAGAGACCCAGTACTTC. The rearrangement joins TRBV28 to TRBJ2-5; D may correspond to TRBD1 or TRBD2 (5 bases each). Germline CDR1 reads MDHEN; CDR2 reads SYDVKM. This CDR3 is 13 amino acids long. Trimming took off 7 bases at V and 2 bases at J, with 11 bases between the two ends. Looking up the rest from reference TRBV28 and TRBJ2-5 gives the full variable domain: DVKVTQSSRYLVKRTGEKVFLECVQDMDHENMFWYRQDPGLGLRLIYFSYDVKMKEKGDIPEGYSVSREKKERFSLILESASTNQTSMYLCASTGRLQETQYFGPGTRLLVL.

The V call is TRBV28, the J call TRBJ2-3; 7 bases are a match to TRBD2. Germline CDR1 MDHEN, CDR2 SYDVKM. V lost 2 bases, J lost 5 bases, and 4 bases stayed unmatched. This CDR3 contains 14 residues. The CDR3 sequence: CASSLMAGEDTQYF. Here the CDR3 DNA reads TGTGCCAGCAGTTTAATGGCGGGAGAAGATACGCAGTATTTT.

This clonotype was observed a handful of times. The V and J genes are TRBV5-6 and TRBJ1-1; TRBD1 matches at 7 bases. The CDR3 extends over 12 amino acids. The V segment lost 3 bases and the J segment 7 bases; nucleotides outside the gene matches: 3. Germline V gene sequence: CDR1 SGHDT, CDR2 YYEEEE. CDR3 bases: TGTGCCAGCAGCTGGGACAGTTTTGAAGCTTTCTTT. It encodes CASSWDSFEAFF.

This clonotype has a count of ten or more. The chain links TRBV6-5 to TRBJ2-1; 14 nucleotides line up with TRBD2. The CDR3 loop spans 15 amino acids. In germline, CDR1 is MNHEY, CDR2 SVGAGI. The V and J ends lost 6 bases and 9 bases, in that order; junction bases with no gene match: 7. The CDR3 bases are TGTGCCAGCAGCTTTGGGACTAGCGGGAGCGGTGAGCAGTTCTTC. Its translation is CASSFGTSGSGEQFF.

This clonotype was seen repeatedly, ten times or more. J is TRBJ2-1 and V is TRBV11-3; no reliable D call. Germline V gene sequence: CDR1 SGHNT, CDR2 YENEEA. The CDR3 is made up of 17 amino acids. The ends were cut back, 0 bases at V and 9 bases at J, with 21 bases in the middle. The DNA of the CDR3 is TGTGCCAGCAGCTTAGACCTGCGATCAGACGTTGAGACTGAGCAGTTCTTC. It is translated as CASSLDLRSDVETEQFF. Using reference TRBV11-3 and TRBJ2-1 for the parts outside the CDR3, the full variable domain is EAGVVQSPRYKIIEKKQPVAFWCNPISGHNTLYWYLQNLGQGPELLIRYENEEAVDDSQLPKDRFSAERLKGVDSTLKIQPAELGDSAVYLCASSLDLRSDVETEQFFGPGTRLTVL.

This clonotype was observed at least ten times. The rearrangement joins TRBV7-9 to TRBJ1-2, with D maybe TRBD1 (6 bases). From germline, CDR1 is SEHNR and CDR2 FQNEAQ (reference sequence). The germline V and J ends were trimmed by 4 bases and 6 bases, with 9 bases remaining between them. The CDR3 runs 12 residues. The CDR3 DNA reads as TGTGCCAGCAGCTCGACAGGCAATGGCTACACCTTC. Its translation is CASSSTGNGYTF.